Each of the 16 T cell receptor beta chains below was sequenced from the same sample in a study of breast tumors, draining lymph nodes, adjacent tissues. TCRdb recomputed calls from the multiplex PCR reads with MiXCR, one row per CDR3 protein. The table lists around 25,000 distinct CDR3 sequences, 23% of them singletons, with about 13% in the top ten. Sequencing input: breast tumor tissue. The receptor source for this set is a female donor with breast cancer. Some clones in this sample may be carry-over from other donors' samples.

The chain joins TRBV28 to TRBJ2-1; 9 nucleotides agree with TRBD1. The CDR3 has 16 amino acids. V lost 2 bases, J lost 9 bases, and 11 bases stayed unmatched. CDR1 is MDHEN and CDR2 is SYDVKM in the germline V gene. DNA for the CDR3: TGTGCCAGCAGTTTAACCGGACAGGGGAAGAGGAGTGAGCAGTTCTTC. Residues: CASSLTGQGKRSEQFF. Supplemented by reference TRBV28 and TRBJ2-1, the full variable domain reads DVKVTQSSRYLVKRTGEKVFLECVQDMDHENMFWYRQDPGLGLRLIYFSYDVKMKEKGDIPEGYSVSREKKERFSLILESASTNQTSMYLCASSLTGQGKRSEQFFGPGTRLTVL.

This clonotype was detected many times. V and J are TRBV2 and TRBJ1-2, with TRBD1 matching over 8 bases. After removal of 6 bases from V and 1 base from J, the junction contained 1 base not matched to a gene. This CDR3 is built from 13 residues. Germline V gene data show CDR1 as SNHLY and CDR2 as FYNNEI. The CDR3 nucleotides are TGTGCCAGCAGCGGACAGGGTAACTATGGCTACACCTTC. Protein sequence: CASSGQGNYGYTF.

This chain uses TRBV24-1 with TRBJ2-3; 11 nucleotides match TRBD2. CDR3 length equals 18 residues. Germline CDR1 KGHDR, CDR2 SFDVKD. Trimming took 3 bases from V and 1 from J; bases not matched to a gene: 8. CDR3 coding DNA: TGTGCCACCAGTGATCCCTCTAGCGGGAGGTGGGGCACAGATACGCAGTATTTT. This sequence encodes CATSDPSSGRWGTDTQYF.

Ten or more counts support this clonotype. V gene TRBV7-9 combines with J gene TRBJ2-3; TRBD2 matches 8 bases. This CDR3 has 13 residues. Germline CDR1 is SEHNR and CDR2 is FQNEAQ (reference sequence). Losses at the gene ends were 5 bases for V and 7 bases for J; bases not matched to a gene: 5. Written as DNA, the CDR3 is TGTGCCAGCAGCAAAACGGGAGGGTATACGCAGTATTTT. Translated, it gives CASSKTGGYTQYF.

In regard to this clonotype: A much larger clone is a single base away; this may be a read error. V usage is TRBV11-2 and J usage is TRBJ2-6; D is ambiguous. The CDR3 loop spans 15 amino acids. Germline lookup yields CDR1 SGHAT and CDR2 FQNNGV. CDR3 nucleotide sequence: TGTGCCAGCAGCCAAATGATGTCTGAGGCCAACGTCCTGACTTTC. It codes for CASSQMMSEANVLTF.

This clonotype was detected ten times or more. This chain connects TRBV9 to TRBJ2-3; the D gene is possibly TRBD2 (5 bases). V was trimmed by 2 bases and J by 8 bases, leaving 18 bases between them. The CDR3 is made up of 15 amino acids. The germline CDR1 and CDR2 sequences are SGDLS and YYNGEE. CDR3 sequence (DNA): TGTGCCAGCAGCGTTGAAGGGAGTAGGTTAGCTACGCAGTATTTT. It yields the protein CASSVEGSRLATQYF.

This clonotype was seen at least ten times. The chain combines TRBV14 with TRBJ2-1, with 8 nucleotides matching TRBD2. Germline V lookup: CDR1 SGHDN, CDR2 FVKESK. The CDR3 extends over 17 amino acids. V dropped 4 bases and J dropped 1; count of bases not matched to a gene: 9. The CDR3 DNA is TGTGCCAGCAGCCCAGCCCCCGGCGGGAGGTCCTACAATGAGCAGTTCTTC. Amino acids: CASSPAPGGRSYNEQFF.

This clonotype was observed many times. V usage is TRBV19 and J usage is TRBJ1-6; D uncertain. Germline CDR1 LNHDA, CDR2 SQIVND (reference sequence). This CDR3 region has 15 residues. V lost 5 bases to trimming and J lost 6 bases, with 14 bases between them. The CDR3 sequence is CASSPHGAINSPLHF. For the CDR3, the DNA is TGTGCCAGTAGTCCCCACGGAGCGATTAATTCACCCCTCCACTTT. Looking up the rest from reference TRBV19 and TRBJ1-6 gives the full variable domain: DGGITQSPKYLFRKEGQNVTLSCEQNLNHDAMYWYRQDPGQGLRLIYYSQIVNDFQKGDIAEGYSVSREKKESFPLTVTSAQKNPTAFYLCASSPHGAINSPLHFGNGTRLTVT.

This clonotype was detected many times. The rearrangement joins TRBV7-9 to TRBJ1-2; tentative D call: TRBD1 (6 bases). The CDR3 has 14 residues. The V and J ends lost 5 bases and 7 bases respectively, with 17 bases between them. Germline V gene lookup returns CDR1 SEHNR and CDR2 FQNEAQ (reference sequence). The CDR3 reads CASSTQGELGGYTF. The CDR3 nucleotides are TGTGCCAGCAGCACACAGGGAGAGTTAGGTGGCTACACCTTC.

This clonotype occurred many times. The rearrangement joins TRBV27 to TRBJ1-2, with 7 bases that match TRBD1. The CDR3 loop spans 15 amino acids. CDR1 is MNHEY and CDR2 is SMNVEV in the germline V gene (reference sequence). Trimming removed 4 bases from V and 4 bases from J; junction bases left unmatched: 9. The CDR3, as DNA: TGTGCCAGCAGTTCCAACTCCGGGACAGTCTATGGCTACACCTTC. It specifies CASSSNSGTVYGYTF.

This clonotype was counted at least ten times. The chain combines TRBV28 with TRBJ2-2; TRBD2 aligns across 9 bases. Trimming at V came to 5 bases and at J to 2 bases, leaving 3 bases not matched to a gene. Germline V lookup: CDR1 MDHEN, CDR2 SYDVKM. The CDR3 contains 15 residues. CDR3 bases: TGTGCCAGCAGTAGCGGGAGGTATAACACCGGGGAGCTGTTTTTT. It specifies CASSSGRYNTGELFF.

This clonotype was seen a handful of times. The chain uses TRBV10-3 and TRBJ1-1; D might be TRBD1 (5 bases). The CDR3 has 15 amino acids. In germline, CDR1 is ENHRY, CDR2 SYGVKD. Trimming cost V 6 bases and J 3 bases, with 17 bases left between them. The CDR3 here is CAISPRGGMDTEAFF. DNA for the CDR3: TGTGCCATCAGCCCTAGGGGAGGGATGGACACTGAAGCTTTCTTT.

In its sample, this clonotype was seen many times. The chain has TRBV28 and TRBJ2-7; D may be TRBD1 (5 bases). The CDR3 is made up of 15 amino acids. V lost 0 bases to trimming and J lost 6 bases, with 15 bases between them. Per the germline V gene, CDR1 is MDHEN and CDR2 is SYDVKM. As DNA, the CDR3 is TGTGCCAGCAGTTTATGGACAGCCCCCTCGGCCGAGCAGTACTTC. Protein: CASSLWTAPSAEQYF.

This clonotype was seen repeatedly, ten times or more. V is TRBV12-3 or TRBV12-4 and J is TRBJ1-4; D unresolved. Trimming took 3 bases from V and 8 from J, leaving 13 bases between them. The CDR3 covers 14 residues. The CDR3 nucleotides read TGTGCCAGCAGTTTCGGCGGTGGTGGCGAAAAACTGTTTTTT. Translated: CASSFGGGGEKLFF.

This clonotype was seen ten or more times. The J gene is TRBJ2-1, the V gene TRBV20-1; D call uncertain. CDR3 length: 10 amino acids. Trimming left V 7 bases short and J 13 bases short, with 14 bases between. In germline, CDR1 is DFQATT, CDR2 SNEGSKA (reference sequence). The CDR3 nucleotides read TGCAGTGGGCTTCTAGTGGGACAGTTCTTC. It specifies CSGLLVGQFF.

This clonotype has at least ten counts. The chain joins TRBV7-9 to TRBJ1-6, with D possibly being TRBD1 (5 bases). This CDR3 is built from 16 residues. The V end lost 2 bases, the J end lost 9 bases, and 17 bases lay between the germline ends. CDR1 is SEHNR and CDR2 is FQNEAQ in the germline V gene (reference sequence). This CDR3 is CASSLRAGAGLSPLHF. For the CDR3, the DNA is TGTGCCAGCAGCTTAAGGGCAGGCGCAGGGCTTTCACCCCTCCACTTT.